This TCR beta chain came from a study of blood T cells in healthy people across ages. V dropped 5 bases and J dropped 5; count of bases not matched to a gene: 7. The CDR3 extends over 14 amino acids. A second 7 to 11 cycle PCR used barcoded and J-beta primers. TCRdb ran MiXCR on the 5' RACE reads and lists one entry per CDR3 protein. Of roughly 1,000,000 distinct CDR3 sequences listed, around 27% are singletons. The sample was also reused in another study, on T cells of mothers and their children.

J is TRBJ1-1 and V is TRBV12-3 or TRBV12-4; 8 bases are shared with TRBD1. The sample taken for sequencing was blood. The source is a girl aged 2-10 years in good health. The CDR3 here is CASSPSGGGTEAFF. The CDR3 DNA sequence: TGTGCCAGCAGTCCCTCAGGGGGCGGAACTGAAGCTTTCTTT.